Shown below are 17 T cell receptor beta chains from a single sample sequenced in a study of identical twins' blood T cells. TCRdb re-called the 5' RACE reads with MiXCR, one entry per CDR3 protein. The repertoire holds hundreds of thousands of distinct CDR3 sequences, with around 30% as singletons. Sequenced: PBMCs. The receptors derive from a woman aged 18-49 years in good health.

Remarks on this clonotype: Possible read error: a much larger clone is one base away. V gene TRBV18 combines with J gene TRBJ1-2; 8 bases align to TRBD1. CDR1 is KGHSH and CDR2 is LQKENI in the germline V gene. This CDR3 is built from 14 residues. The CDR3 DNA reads TGTGCCAGCTCACCGTACGAGACAGGGGATGGCGACACCTTC. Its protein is CASSPYETGDGDTF.

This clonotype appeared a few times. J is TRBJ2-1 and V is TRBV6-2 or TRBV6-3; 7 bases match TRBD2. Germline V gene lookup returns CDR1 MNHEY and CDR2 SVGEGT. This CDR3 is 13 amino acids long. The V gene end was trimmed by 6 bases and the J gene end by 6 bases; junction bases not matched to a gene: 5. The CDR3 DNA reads TGTGCCAGCAGGTCTAGCGGTAGCAATGAGCAGTTCTTC. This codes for CASRSSGSNEQFF.

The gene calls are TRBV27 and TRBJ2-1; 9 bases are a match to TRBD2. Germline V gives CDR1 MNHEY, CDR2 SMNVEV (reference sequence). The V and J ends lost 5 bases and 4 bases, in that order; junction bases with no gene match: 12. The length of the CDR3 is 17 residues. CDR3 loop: CASSQFRTSGPYNEQFF. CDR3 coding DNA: TGTGCCAGCAGTCAATTTAGAACTAGCGGGCCTTACAATGAGCAGTTCTTC.

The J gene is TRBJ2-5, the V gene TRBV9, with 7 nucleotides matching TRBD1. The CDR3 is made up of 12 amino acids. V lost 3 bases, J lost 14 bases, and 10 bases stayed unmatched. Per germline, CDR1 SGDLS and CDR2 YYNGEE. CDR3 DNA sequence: TGTGCCAGCAGCGGATGGACGGGACAGCTATACTTC. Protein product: CASSGWTGQLYF.

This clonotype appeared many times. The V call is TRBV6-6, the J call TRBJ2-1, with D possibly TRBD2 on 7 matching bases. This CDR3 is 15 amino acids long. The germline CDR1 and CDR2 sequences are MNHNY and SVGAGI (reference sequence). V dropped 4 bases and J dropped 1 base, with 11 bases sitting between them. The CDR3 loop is CASSSRGGSYNEQFF. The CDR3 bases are TGTGCCAGCAGTTCTAGGGGGGGGTCCTACAATGAGCAGTTCTTC.

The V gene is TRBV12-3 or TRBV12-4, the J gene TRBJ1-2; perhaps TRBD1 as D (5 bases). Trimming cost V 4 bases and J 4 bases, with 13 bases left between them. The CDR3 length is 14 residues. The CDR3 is CASSYQGASYGYTF. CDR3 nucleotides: TGTGCCAGCAGTTACCAGGGCGCAAGCTATGGCTACACCTTC.

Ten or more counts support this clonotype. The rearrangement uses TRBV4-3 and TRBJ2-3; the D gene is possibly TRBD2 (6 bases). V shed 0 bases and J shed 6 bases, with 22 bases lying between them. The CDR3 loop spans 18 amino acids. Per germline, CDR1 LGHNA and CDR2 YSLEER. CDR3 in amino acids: CASSQDWVAEGYLDTQYF. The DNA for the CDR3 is TGCGCCAGCAGCCAAGATTGGGTAGCGGAGGGTTATCTGGATACGCAGTATTTT.

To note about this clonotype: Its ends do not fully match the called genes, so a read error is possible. This chain's CDR3 is CASSIDSVGTEALF. Written as DNA, the CDR3 is TGTGCCAGTAGTATAGACTCAGTCGGGACTGAAGCTCTCTTT. The chain is built from TRBV19 and TRBJ1-1; D is perhaps TRBD1 (5 bases). CDR3 length: 14 amino acids. In germline, CDR1 is LNHDA, CDR2 SQIVND (reference sequence).

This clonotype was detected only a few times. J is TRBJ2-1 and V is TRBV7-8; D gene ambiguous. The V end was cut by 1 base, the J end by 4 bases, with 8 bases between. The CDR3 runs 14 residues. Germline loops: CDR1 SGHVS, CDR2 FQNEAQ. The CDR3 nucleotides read TGTGCCAGCAGCTTAGTTACAGCATACAATGAGCAGTTCTTC. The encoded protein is CASSLVTAYNEQFF.

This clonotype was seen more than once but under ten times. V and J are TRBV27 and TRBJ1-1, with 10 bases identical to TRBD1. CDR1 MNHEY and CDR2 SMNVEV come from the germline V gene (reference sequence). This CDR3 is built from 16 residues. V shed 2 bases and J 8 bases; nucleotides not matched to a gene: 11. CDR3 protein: CASSLIPGTGDAEAFF. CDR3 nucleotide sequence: TGTGCCAGCAGTTTAATTCCTGGGACAGGGGACGCCGAAGCTTTCTTT.

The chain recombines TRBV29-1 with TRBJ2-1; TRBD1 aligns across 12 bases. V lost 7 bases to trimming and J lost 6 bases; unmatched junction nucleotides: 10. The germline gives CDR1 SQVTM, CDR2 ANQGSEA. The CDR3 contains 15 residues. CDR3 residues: CSAWVGTGGFNEQFF. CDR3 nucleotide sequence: TGCAGCGCTTGGGTTGGGACAGGGGGCTTCAATGAGCAGTTCTTC.

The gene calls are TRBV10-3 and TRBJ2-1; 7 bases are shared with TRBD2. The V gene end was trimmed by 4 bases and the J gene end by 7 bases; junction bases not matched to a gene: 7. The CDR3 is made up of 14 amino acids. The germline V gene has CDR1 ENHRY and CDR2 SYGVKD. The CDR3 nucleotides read TGTGCCATCAGTGGAACGGGAGGCGGGAATGAGCAGTTCTTC. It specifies CAISGTGGGNEQFF.

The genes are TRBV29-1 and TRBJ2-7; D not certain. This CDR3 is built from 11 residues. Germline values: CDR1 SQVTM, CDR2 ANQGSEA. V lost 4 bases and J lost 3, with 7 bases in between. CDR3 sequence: CSVGLGYEQYF. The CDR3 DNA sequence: TGCAGCGTTGGTCTCGGCTACGAGCAGTACTTC.

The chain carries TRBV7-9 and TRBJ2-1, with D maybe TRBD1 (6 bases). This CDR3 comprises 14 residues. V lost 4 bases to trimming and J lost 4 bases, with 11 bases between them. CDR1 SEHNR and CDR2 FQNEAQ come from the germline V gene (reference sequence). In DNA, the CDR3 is TGTGCCAGCAGCTCGGTAACAGGGTACAATGAGCAGTTCTTC. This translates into CASSSVTGYNEQFF.

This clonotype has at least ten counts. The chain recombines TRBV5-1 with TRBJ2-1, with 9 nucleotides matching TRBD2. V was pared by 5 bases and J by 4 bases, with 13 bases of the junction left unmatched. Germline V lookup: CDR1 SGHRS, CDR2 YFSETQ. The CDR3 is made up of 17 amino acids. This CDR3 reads CASRKHPGLALYNEQFF. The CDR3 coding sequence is TGCGCCAGCAGGAAGCATCCGGGACTAGCTCTTTACAATGAGCAGTTCTTC. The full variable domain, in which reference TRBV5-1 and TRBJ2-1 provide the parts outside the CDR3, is KAGVTQTPRYLIKTRGQQVTLSCSPISGHRSVSWYQQTPGQGLQFLFEYFSETQRNKGNFPGRFSGRQFSNSRSEMNVSTLELGDSALYLCASRKHPGLALYNEQFFGPGTRLTVL.

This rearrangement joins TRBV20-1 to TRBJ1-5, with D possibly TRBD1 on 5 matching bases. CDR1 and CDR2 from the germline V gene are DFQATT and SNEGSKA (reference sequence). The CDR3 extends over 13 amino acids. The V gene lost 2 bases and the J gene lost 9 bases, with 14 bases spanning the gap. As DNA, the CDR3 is TGCAGTGCTAGACCAGACAGCGATCTGCCCCAGCATTTT. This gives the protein CSARPDSDLPQHF.

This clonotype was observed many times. CDR3 residues: CSVVAFPAYGYTF. The CDR3 DNA follows: TGCAGCGTTGTAGCGTTTCCCGCTTATGGCTACACCTTC. The chain links TRBV29-1 to TRBJ1-2; D unresolved. The germline V gene has CDR1 SQVTM and CDR2 ANQGSEA. The CDR3 runs to 13 residues. Between the trimmed V and J ends, which lost 4 bases and 5 bases, there was a span of 14 bases. The full variable domain, rest sourced from reference TRBV29-1 and TRBJ1-2, is SAVISQKPSRDICQRGTSLTIQCQVDSQVTMMFWYRQQPGQSLTLIATANQGSEATYESGFVIDKFPISRPNLTFSTLTVSNMSPEDSSIYLCSVVAFPAYGYTFGSGTRLTVV.